This TCR beta chain came from a study of shared clonotypes between healthy human individuals. This CDR3 has 16 residues. V was cut by 8 bases and J by 5 bases, with 25 bases left in between. CDR1 MDHEN and CDR2 SYDVKM come from the germline V gene. The repertoire was sequenced with immunoSEQ multiplex PCR; TCRdb's copy has only in-frame clones and lacks some. The data contain about 490,000 clones, about 85% of them singletons. Only one count was recorded for this clone. This probably arose from a read error, given a far larger clone one base away. The sample consisted of PBMCs. The rearrangement joins TRBV28 to TRBJ2-7, with D possibly matching TRBD1 (5 bases). This TCR derives from a woman in her thirties or forties in good health. Some clones in this sample may be carry-over from other donors' samples. In DNA, the CDR3 is TGTGCCAGCGGGTTGGGTACAGTGGGCATGGGGCACGAGCAGTACTTC. Its translation is CASGLGTVGMGHEQYF.